The 25 T cell receptor beta chains given below trace back to one sample, sequenced in a study of somatic mutations in cytotoxic T cells in rheumatoid arthritis. The assay was immunoSEQ multiplex PCR, and TCRdb's table has in-frame clones only and misses some. The sample includes approximately 20,000 clones, under 85% of them seen just once. Sample: CD8+ T cells sorted from blood. All receptors derive from a man younger than 35 with rheumatoid arthritis.

The V gene is TRBV28, the J gene TRBJ2-5; D may be TRBD1 (6 bases). The end of the DNA is better explained by TRBJ2-7, so the J call may be wrong. The CDR3 spans 17 residues. Germline lookup yields CDR1 MDHEN and CDR2 SYDVKM. CDR3: CASSLNPPQGPSYEQYF. The CDR3 DNA reads TGTGCCAGCAGTTTAAACCCCCCACAGGGCCCCTCCTACGAGCAGTACTTC.

The chain links TRBV11-1 to TRBJ1-1, with TRBD1 as a possible D gene (5 bases). The germline CDR1 and CDR2 sequences are SGHAT and FQDESV (reference sequence). The ends were cut back, 5 bases at V and 8 bases at J, with 9 bases in the middle. CDR3 length: 11 amino acids. CDR3 bases: TGTGCCAGCAGCCAGACAGAGGAAGCTTTCTTT. Its translation is CASSQTEEAFF.

V gene TRBV28 combines with J gene TRBJ1-1; 7 nucleotides match TRBD1. The CDR3 is made up of 15 amino acids. Germline assignment: CDR1 MDHEN and CDR2 SYDVKM. With V trimmed by 6 bases and J by 1 base, 8 bases remained unmatched. The CDR3 nucleotides read TGTGCCAGCAGGATCGGGACAGATCGGAACACTGAAGCTTTCTTT. This gives the protein CASRIGTDRNTEAFF.

There are a few counts of this clone. The rearrangement uses TRBV30 and TRBJ1-6, with 7 bases lining up with TRBD1. The CDR3 has 15 amino acids. CDR1 and CDR2 (germline): GTSNPN, SVGIG (reference sequence). J lost 7 bases, V lost 3 bases, and 9 bases had no gene match. CDR3 protein: CAWSIQGLVNSPLHF. The CDR3 DNA reads as TGTGCCTGGAGCATACAGGGGTTAGTCAATTCACCCCTCCACTTT.

This clone was counted once. V gene TRBV6-4 combines with J gene TRBJ2-3; 9 nucleotides align to TRBD2. This CDR3 is 16 amino acids long. CDR1 is MRHNA and CDR2 is SNTAGT in the germline V gene. After removal of 3 bases from V and 5 bases from J, the junction contained 9 bases not matched to a gene. In DNA form, the CDR3 reads TGTGCCAGCAGTGAATCGGGCGGGGGGGCAGGAGATACGCAGTATTTT. Amino acid sequence: CASSESGGGAGDTQYF.

The chain has TRBV25-1 and TRBJ1-3; D gene unclear. The germline V and J ends were trimmed by 1 base and 8 bases, with 15 bases remaining between them. Per germline, CDR1 MGHDK and CDR2 SYGVNS. This CDR3 comprises 15 residues. The CDR3 spells CASSEFTGLVDTIYF. The CDR3, as DNA: TGTGCCAGCAGTGAATTCACGGGGTTGGTGGACACCATATATTTT.

The sample holds a few counts of this clone. The chain is built from TRBV28 and TRBJ2-6; D unclear. The germline V gene has CDR1 MDHEN and CDR2 SYDVKM. The length of the CDR3 is 15 residues. Deletions cut 6 bases from V and 0 bases from J, with 9 bases between. The CDR3 nucleotides are TGTGCCAGCAGCCCCCCGATCTCTGGGGCCAACGTCCTGACTTTC. Translating gives CASSPPISGANVLTF. Variable domain in full (rest from reference TRBV28 and TRBJ2-6): DVKVTQSSRYLVKRTGEKVFLECVQDMDHENMFWYRQDPGLGLRLIYFSYDVKMKEKGDIPEGYSVSREKKERFSLILESASTNQTSMYLCASSPPISGANVLTFGAGSRLTVL.

The V call is TRBV7-8, the J call TRBJ1-1; D possibly corresponds to TRBD1 (6 bases). CDR3 length equals 16 residues. Germline loops: CDR1 SGHVS, CDR2 FQNEAQ. With 4 bases removed from V and 0 bases from J, the gap between germline ends came to 15 bases. The CDR3 nucleotides are TGTGCCAGCAGCTCCTTACCCGGACAGCTGAACACTGAAGCTTTCTTT. It codes for CASSSLPGQLNTEAFF.

The V gene is TRBV6-6, the J gene TRBJ1-2; unclear D gene. From germline, CDR1 is MNHNY and CDR2 SVGAGI (reference sequence). V was pared by 5 bases and J by 4 bases, with 20 bases between. The CDR3 is 16 residues long. This CDR3 is CASSPRVGQKGYGYTF. The CDR3 bases are TGTGCCAGCAGTCCCCGGGTCGGGCAAAAAGGCTATGGCTACACCTTC.

The chain carries TRBV5-1 and TRBJ2-2; 14 bases fit TRBD2. This CDR3 has 17 residues. Per the germline V gene, CDR1 is SGHRS and CDR2 is YFSETQ. With V trimmed by 3 bases and J by 7 bases, 8 bases remained unmatched. The CDR3 region has the DNA TGCGCCAGCAGCTCCCGACTAGCGGGGGGGCAAGGCGGGGAGCTGTTTTTT. Its protein is CASSSRLAGGQGGELFF. Based on the CDR3 plus reference TRBV5-1 and TRBJ2-2, the full variable domain is KAGVTQTPRYLIKTRGQQVTLSCSPISGHRSVSWYQQTPGQGLQFLFEYFSETQRNKGNFPGRFSGRQFSNSRSEMNVSTLELGDSALYLCASSSRLAGGQGGELFFGEGSRLTVL.

This clone was found a few times. The chain recombines TRBV2 with TRBJ1-1; 7 bases map to TRBD1. V lost 1 base, J lost 7 bases, and 6 bases stayed unmatched. The CDR3 contains 14 residues. Per the germline V gene, CDR1 is SNHLY and CDR2 is FYNNEI. This chain's CDR3 is CASSEEGGSDEAFF. The CDR3 nucleotides are TGTGCCAGCAGTGAAGAAGGGGGCTCGGATGAAGCTTTCTTT.

CDR3 nucleotides: TGTGCCAGCAGCATTTTTTACCCGGGACCGGGCGCTGAAGCTTTCTTT. Residues: CASSIFYPGPGAEAFF. The chain carries TRBV7-8 and TRBJ1-1, with TRBD1 as a possible D gene (5 bases). This CDR3 contains 16 residues. From germline, CDR1 is SGHVS and CDR2 FQNEAQ. Trimming left V 5 bases short and J 6 bases short, with 22 bases between. Based on the CDR3 plus reference TRBV7-8 and TRBJ1-1, the full variable domain is GAGVSQSPRYKVAKRGQDVALRCDPISGHVSLFWYQQALGQGPEFLTYFQNEAQLDKSGLPSDRFFAERPEGSVSTLKIQRTQQEDSAVYLCASSIFYPGPGAEAFFGQGTRLTVV.

This chain uses TRBV7-2 with TRBJ1-1; D gene unclear. Per germline, CDR1 SGHTA and CDR2 FQGNSA. Trimming cost V 5 bases and J 1 base, with 14 bases left between them. This CDR3 contains 15 residues. The CDR3 sequence: CASSLSAGQNTEAFF. The CDR3, as DNA: TGTGCCAGCAGCCTTTCCGCCGGGCAGAACACTGAAGCTTTCTTT. Filled out from reference TRBV7-2 and TRBJ1-1, the complete variable domain reads GAGVSQSPSNKVTEKGKDVELRCDPISGHTALYWYRQSLGQGLEFLIYFQGNSAPDKSGLPSDRFSAERTGGSVSTLTIQRTQQEDSAVYLCASSLSAGQNTEAFFGQGTRLTVV.

The V and J genes are TRBV7-9 and TRBJ2-5; a weak D match, TRBD1 (6 bases). The end of the DNA is better explained by TRBJ2-7, so the J call may be wrong. CDR3 length equals 14 residues. Germline V gene data show CDR1 as SEHNR and CDR2 as FQNEAQ (reference sequence). The CDR3 loop is CASSLKGENYEQYF. Written as DNA, the CDR3 is TGTGCCAGCAGCTTAAAGGGGGAAAACTACGAGCAGTACTTC.

The chain recombines TRBV29-1 with TRBJ2-1, with D hard to call. CDR3 length: 15 residues. The V gene lost 4 bases and the J gene lost 7 bases, with 20 bases spanning the gap. CDR1 is SQVTM, CDR2 ANQGSEA, per germline. CDR3 DNA sequence: TGCAGCGTTGCGTTTGGGTTCCTGGGCTTGAATGAGCAGTTCTTC. This gives the protein CSVAFGFLGLNEQFF.

The chain recombines TRBV28 with TRBJ1-4; 10 positions agree with TRBD1. Germline values: CDR1 MDHEN, CDR2 SYDVKM. V shed 10 bases, J shed 6 bases, and the junction held 5 bases outside the gene matches. This CDR3 spans 13 amino acids. CDR3 amino acids: CATEDRGDEKLFF. The CDR3 nucleotides read TGTGCCACCGAGGACAGGGGGGATGAAAAACTGTTTTTT. Combining the CDR3 with reference TRBV28 and TRBJ1-4 gives the whole variable domain DVKVTQSSRYLVKRTGEKVFLECVQDMDHENMFWYRQDPGLGLRLIYFSYDVKMKEKGDIPEGYSVSREKKERFSLILESASTNQTSMYLCATEDRGDEKLFFGSGTQLSVL.

The CDR3 nucleotides are TGTGCCTGGAGTGTGAACAGGGGGAATCAGCCCCAGCATTTT. Translated, it gives CAWSVNRGNQPQHF. The chain has TRBV30 and TRBJ1-5; 8 positions match TRBD1. Germline loops: CDR1 GTSNPN, CDR2 SVGIG (reference sequence). CDR3 length: 14 amino acids. The junction had 2 bases not matched to a gene; V was cut back by 0 bases and J by 4 bases. The full variable domain, with the rest looked up from reference TRBV30 and TRBJ1-5, is SQTIHQWPATLVQPVGSPLSLECTVEGTSNPNLYWYRQAAGRGLQLLFYSVGIGQISSEVPQNLSASRPQDRQFILSSKKLLLSDSGFYLCAWSVNRGNQPQHFGDGTRLSIL.

This clone was counted only a few times. The V and J genes are TRBV30 and TRBJ1-1; tentative D call: TRBD1 (5 bases). Deletions cut 0 bases from V and 5 bases from J, with 13 bases between. The CDR3 has 14 residues. CDR1 and CDR2 (germline): GTSNPN, SVGIG (reference sequence). CDR3 sequence (DNA): TGTGCCTGGAGTGTACAAAGGGGTAGGACTGAAGCTTTCTTT. Amino acid sequence: CAWSVQRGRTEAFF.

The rearrangement joins TRBV5-6 to TRBJ2-1, with 9 positions matching TRBD1. Germline CDR1 is SGHDT and CDR2 is YYEEEE. The CDR3 runs to 15 residues. Germline trimming cut 0 bases from V and 9 bases from J; bases unmatched to any gene: 7. CDR3: CASSLGLQGAGEQFF. The CDR3 nucleotides are TGTGCCAGCAGCTTGGGCCTACAGGGGGCGGGTGAGCAGTTCTTC.

The rearrangement links TRBV19 to TRBJ1-2; the D is unclear. Germline V CDR1 and CDR2: LNHDA, SQIVND (reference sequence). CDR3 length: 15 amino acids. Trimming took 1 base from V and 4 from J, leaving 13 bases between them. The CDR3: CASSIVSPAPYGYTF. DNA for the CDR3: TGTGCCAGTAGTATAGTATCCCCAGCCCCCTATGGCTACACCTTC.

This chain joins TRBV28 and TRBJ2-7; D could derive from TRBD1 or TRBD2 (5 bases each). Trimming pared 6 bases from V and 8 bases from J, leaving 20 bases between. Germline V gene sequence: CDR1 MDHEN, CDR2 SYDVKM. The CDR3 runs 14 residues. The CDR3 DNA is TGTGCCAGCAGACCGAGGGGTTATTTTGGCAAGCAGTACTTC. This sequence encodes CASRPRGYFGKQYF. Full variable domain (rest looked up from reference TRBV28 and TRBJ2-7): DVKVTQSSRYLVKRTGEKVFLECVQDMDHENMFWYRQDPGLGLRLIYFSYDVKMKEKGDIPEGYSVSREKKERFSLILESASTNQTSMYLCASRPRGYFGKQYFGPGTRLTVT.

V is TRBV7-2 and J is TRBJ2-3; no clear D. Germline loops: CDR1 SGHTA, CDR2 FQGNSA. Trimming removed 2 bases from V and 0 bases from J, with 15 bases in between. The CDR3 runs to 17 residues. CDR3 DNA: TGTGCCAGCAGCTTAACACTGTCAGCAAAAAGCACAGATACGCAGTATTTT. It translates to CASSLTLSAKSTDTQYF.

This chain joins TRBV5-1 and TRBJ2-7; possible D gene TRBD1, 6 bases. Trimming removed 2 bases at V and 3 bases at J, with 12 bases between. CDR1 and CDR2 from the germline V gene are SGHRS and YFSETQ. The CDR3 runs 14 residues. CDR3 amino acids: CASSFTGTFYEQYF. In nucleotides, the CDR3 is TGCGCCAGCAGCTTTACCGGGACATTCTACGAGCAGTACTTC.

The gene calls are TRBV9 and TRBJ2-5, with 8 bases that match TRBD2. The CDR3 runs to 14 residues. The V and J ends lost 0 bases and 3 bases, in that order; junction bases with no gene match: 1. Germline V gene sequence: CDR1 SGDLS, CDR2 YYNGEE. The CDR3 coding sequence is TGTGCCAGCAGCGTAGACGGGGGGGAAGAGACCCAGTACTTC. Translating it yields CASSVDGGEETQYF.

The V and J genes are TRBV5-6 and TRBJ2-7, with TRBD1 matching over 8 bases. The germline CDR1 and CDR2 sequences are SGHDT and YYEEEE. The CDR3 loop spans 14 amino acids. Unmatched junction bases numbered 10, after V lost 5 bases and J lost 6 bases. This chain's CDR3 is CASSWAQGASEQYF. CDR3 coding DNA: TGTGCCAGCAGTTGGGCGCAGGGGGCTAGCGAGCAGTACTTC. The entire variable domain, with the rest obtained from reference TRBV5-6 and TRBJ2-7, is as follows: DAGVTQSPTHLIKTRGQQVTLRCSPKSGHDTVSWYQQALGQGPQFIFQYYEEEERQRGNFPDRFSGHQFPNYSSELNVNALLLGDSALYLCASSWAQGASEQYFGPGTRLTVT.